This T cell receptor (beta chain) was identified during a study of T cell responses to AZD1222 COVID-19 vaccine. Findings of the study overall: Spike-specific TCR breadth rose after two AZD1222 doses, and depth rose as well. Baseline testing showed seropositivity in only five or six AZD1222 recipients.

Concerning this clone: What it recognizes is unknown.

V lost 5 bases, J lost 3 bases, and 7 bases lay in between. The CDR3 contains 12 residues. Germline lookup yields CDR1 LNHNV and CDR2 YYDKDF (reference sequence). TCRdb's copy holds only in-frame clones and misses some; the assay was immunoSEQ multiplex PCR. The sample has roughly 66,000 clones, 80% to 85% seen once; the top ten hold about 7%. The material sequenced was peripheral blood, taken on day 0 of AZD1222 vaccination. The TCR comes from an adult in good health. The chain employs TRBV15 and TRBJ1-1; D is undetermined. As DNA, the CDR3 is TGTGCCACCAGCCCCCGACACACTGAAGCTTTCTTT. Translation gives CATSPRHTEAFF.